Listed here are 13 T cell receptor beta chains from one sample, sequenced in a study of cytomegalovirus exposure and HLA in healthy donors. The PCR employed 60 Vbeta primers together with 13 Jbeta primers. Sequenced by immunoSEQ multiplex PCR; TCRdb stores in-frame clones only, minus some. The profile shows 150,000 to 200,000 clones, approximately 76% of them singletons. The sequenced sample was PBMCs. The receptors here all came from a man between 60 and 75 years old in good health and CMV-seronegative.

This clone was seen a few times. The V and J genes are TRBV10-1 and TRBJ2-1; the D gene is possibly TRBD1 (5 bases). V lost 8 bases to trimming and J lost 0 bases, with 20 bases between them. The CDR3 runs 17 residues. Germline V lookup: CDR1 WNHNN, CDR2 SYGVQD (reference sequence). In DNA, the CDR3 is TGCGCCAGCCCCCACCGAGGCAGGGATAGCTCCTACAATGAGCAGTTCTTC. Its translation: CASPHRGRDSSYNEQFF.

V gene TRBV6-5 combines with J gene TRBJ2-5; D uncertain. This CDR3 is 14 amino acids long. Trimming cost V 2 bases and J 4 bases, with 11 bases left between them. Germline CDR1 is MNHEY and CDR2 is SVGAGI. CDR3 DNA sequence: TGTGCCAGCAGTTACGGGCCTCGGCGAGAGACCCAGTACTTC. This sequence encodes CASSYGPRRETQYF.

This clone was observed a single time. This chain connects TRBV30 to TRBJ2-7; possibly TRBD2 for D (5 bases). V lost 3 bases and J lost 1, with 13 bases in between. The CDR3 spans 14 residues. Germline values: CDR1 GTSNPN, CDR2 SVGIG (reference sequence). DNA of the CDR3: TGTGCCTGGAGGCGCGAGGGCGGTTCCTACGAGCAGTACTTC. Translation: CAWRREGGSYEQYF.

The chain is built from TRBV2 and TRBJ2-7; 7 bases map to TRBD2. The CDR3 consists of 14 residues. Trimming cost V 3 bases and J 5 bases; bases outside gene matches: 7. The germline V gene has CDR1 SNHLY and CDR2 FYNNEI. CDR3 amino acids: CASSDLSGVDEQYF. DNA of the CDR3: TGTGCCAGCAGTGACTTAAGCGGGGTCGACGAGCAGTACTTC. The variable domain in full, with the rest retrieved from reference TRBV2 and TRBJ2-7, is EPEVTQTPSHQVTQMGQEVILRCVPISNHLYFYWYRQILGQKVEFLVSFYNNEISEKSEIFDDQFSVERPDGSNFTLKIRSTKLEDSAMYFCASSDLSGVDEQYFGPGTRLTVT.

This rearrangement joins TRBV30 to TRBJ1-2; TRBD1 agrees at 7 bases. Germline CDR1 and CDR2: GTSNPN and SVGIG (reference sequence). The CDR3 spans 15 residues. V shed 0 bases, J shed 7 bases, and the junction held 11 bases outside the gene matches. The CDR3 bases are TGTGCCTGGAGTGTCCAGATCGGACAGGCGGGTGGCTACACCTTC. This gives the protein CAWSVQIGQAGGYTF.

In this sample, this clone turned up a few times. The chain has TRBV18 and TRBJ2-1; D might be TRBD2 (6 bases). V lost 3 bases, J lost 6 bases, and 15 bases lay in between. CDR3 length equals 15 residues. The germline gives CDR1 KGHSH, CDR2 LQKENI. The CDR3 bases are TGTGCCAGCTCACCCCAAGGAGCGGGTACCAATGAGCAGTTCTTC. This translates into CASSPQGAGTNEQFF.

The V call is TRBV7-8, the J call TRBJ2-5; 7 bases align to TRBD2. The V gene end was trimmed by 1 base and the J gene end by 5 bases; junction bases not matched to a gene: 1. Germline-derived CDR1 and CDR2 are SGHVS and FQNEAQ. The CDR3 has 13 amino acids. CDR3 nucleotides: TGTGCCAGCAGCTTAGACGGGGGGGAGACCCAGTACTTC. Translated: CASSLDGGETQYF.

V gene TRBV29-1 combines with J gene TRBJ1-2; 7 positions agree with TRBD1. V shed 6 bases and J 4 bases; nucleotides not matched to a gene: 5. Germline-derived CDR1 and CDR2 are SQVTM and ANQGSEA. CDR3 size: 12 residues. CDR3 loop: CSVGDSFYGYTF. For the CDR3, the DNA is TGCAGCGTCGGGGACAGCTTCTATGGCTACACCTTC.

The rearrangement joins TRBV7-2 to TRBJ2-1; D ambiguous. The V gene's germline CDR1 is SGHTA and CDR2 FQGNSA. V was shortened by 4 bases and J by 2 bases, with 6 bases between the two germline ends. The CDR3 length is 13 residues. CDR3 sequence reads: CASSSAAYNEQFF. The CDR3 nucleotides read TGTGCCAGCAGCTCCGCGGCCTACAATGAGCAGTTCTTC. Full variable domain (missing parts from reference TRBV7-2 and TRBJ2-1): GAGVSQSPSNKVTEKGKDVELRCDPISGHTALYWYRQSLGQGLEFLIYFQGNSAPDKSGLPSDRFSAERTGGSVSTLTIQRTQQEDSAVYLCASSSAAYNEQFFGPGTRLTVL.

This clone was seen once. The rearrangement uses TRBV14 and TRBJ1-2, with D perhaps matching TRBD1 (5 bases). The CDR3 sequence is 14 residues long. The V gene lost 0 bases and the J gene lost 7 bases, with 12 bases spanning the gap. Germline values: CDR1 SGHDN, CDR2 FVKESK. CDR3 coding DNA: TGTGCCAGCAGCCAAGAGGCCAGGGTGGGTGGCTACACCTTC. Translation gives CASSQEARVGGYTF.

The gene calls are TRBV5-1 and TRBJ2-1, with D maybe TRBD2 (6 bases). The CDR3 spans 15 residues. Germline V gene data show CDR1 as SGHRS and CDR2 as YFSETQ. V was trimmed by 5 bases and J by 0 bases, leaving 12 bases between them. CDR3 DNA sequence: TGCGCCAGCAGTCCGGACGGGAGCTCCTACAATGAGCAGTTCTTC. It encodes CASSPDGSSYNEQFF.

Concerning this clone itself: The junction shows a germline mismatch at one end, possibly a read error. Other DNA sequences in this specimen translate into the identical CDR3. The gene calls are TRBV7-7 and TRBJ1-1; D remains unclear. Germline CDR1 SSHAT, CDR2 FNYEAQ (reference sequence). The CDR3 runs 13 residues. This CDR3 is CASSSEMNTEAFF. The DNA of the CDR3 is TGCGCCAGCAGCTCTGAGATGAACACTGAAGCTTTCTTT. Looking up the rest from reference TRBV7-7 and TRBJ1-1 gives the full variable domain: GAGVSQSPRYKVTKRGQDVTLRCDPISSHATLYWYQQALGQGPEFLTYFNYEAQPDKSGLPSDRFSAERPEGSISTLTIQRTEQRDSAMYRCASSSEMNTEAFFGQGTRLTVV.

This rearrangement joins TRBV7-3 to TRBJ2-2; 8 nucleotides align to TRBD2. After removal of 4 bases from V and 4 bases from J, the junction contained 5 bases not matched to a gene. Germline CDR1 is SGHTA and CDR2 is FQGTGA. This CDR3 comprises 15 residues. The CDR3 bases are TGTGCCAGCAGCTCGAGTGCGGGGGGCACCGGGGAGCTGTTTTTT. This gives the protein CASSSSAGGTGELFF.